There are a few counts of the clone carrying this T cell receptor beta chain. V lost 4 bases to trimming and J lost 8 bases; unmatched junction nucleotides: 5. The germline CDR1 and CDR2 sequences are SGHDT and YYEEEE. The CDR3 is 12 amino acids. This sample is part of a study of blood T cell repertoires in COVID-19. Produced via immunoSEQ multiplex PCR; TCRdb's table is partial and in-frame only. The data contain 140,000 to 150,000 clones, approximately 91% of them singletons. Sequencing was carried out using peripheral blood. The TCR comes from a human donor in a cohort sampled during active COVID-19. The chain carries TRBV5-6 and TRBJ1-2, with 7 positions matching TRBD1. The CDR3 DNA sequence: TGTGCCAGCAGCGACAGGGTTGGCGGCTACACCTTC. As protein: CASSDRVGGYTF.